Shown below are 32 T cell receptor beta chains from a single sample sequenced in a study of human T cells and chemical hapten exposure. TCRdb used MiXCR to reprocess the RACE reads, holding one entry per CDR3 protein. This table holds over 300,000 distinct CDR3 sequences, 5.1% found once. Time point in this sample: pre-sensitization, week 0. As for treatment: therapeutic diphenylcyclopropenone sensitization with weekly scalp DPC. The sample in question was whole blood, obtained in connection with sensitization to the hapten diphenylcyclopropenone (DPC). The source is a woman between 50 and 59 years old with alopecia areata. Some clones in this sample may be carry-over from other donors' samples.

This clonotype was observed many times. The chain employs TRBV30 and TRBJ2-1; D possibly matches TRBD1 or TRBD2 (5 bases each). Germline V gene sequence: CDR1 GTSNPN, CDR2 SVGIG (reference sequence). V was clipped by 2 bases and J by 10 bases, with 12 bases between them. This CDR3 is built from 12 residues. DNA for the CDR3: TGTGCCTGGAGTCCCTGGGGCGGGGAGCAGTTCTTC. Residues: CAWSPWGGEQFF. The whole variable domain, remainder taken from reference TRBV30 and TRBJ2-1, is SQTIHQWPATLVQPVGSPLSLECTVEGTSNPNLYWYRQAAGRGLQLLFYSVGIGQISSEVPQNLSASRPQDRQFILSSKKLLLSDSGFYLCAWSPWGGEQFFGPGTRLTVL.

This clonotype occurred many times. This chain links TRBV29-1 with TRBJ2-3; the D gene is possibly TRBD1 (6 bases). The length of the CDR3 is 17 residues. Per germline, CDR1 SQVTM and CDR2 ANQGSEA. The germline V and J ends were trimmed by 6 bases and 5 bases, with 27 bases remaining between them. The CDR3 protein is CSVDRQQLPKGGDTQYF. Written as DNA, the CDR3 is TGCAGCGTCGATCGACAGCAACTACCCAAAGGGGGAGATACGCAGTATTTT.

This clonotype was observed at least ten times. The genes are TRBV5-1 and TRBJ2-3, with 7 bases matching TRBD2. Germline V gene lookup returns CDR1 SGHRS and CDR2 YFSETQ. V lost 4 bases and J lost 2; bases outside the gene matches: 10. The CDR3 is made up of 16 amino acids. The CDR3 nucleotides read TGCGCCAGCAGCCCACGAGCGGGACGAATCACAGATACGCAGTATTTT. Translated, it gives CASSPRAGRITDTQYF. The whole variable domain, filled in from reference TRBV5-1 and TRBJ2-3, reads KAGVTQTPRYLIKTRGQQVTLSCSPISGHRSVSWYQQTPGQGLQFLFEYFSETQRNKGNFPGRFSGRQFSNSRSEMNVSTLELGDSALYLCASSPRAGRITDTQYFGPGTRLTVL.

This clonotype was detected many times. The genes are TRBV20-1 and TRBJ1-5, with 8 bases fitting TRBD1. Per the germline V gene, CDR1 is DFQATT and CDR2 is SNEGSKA (reference sequence). The CDR3 spans 16 residues. V trimming: 5 bases; J trimming: 7 bases; junction bases outside the gene matches: 16. The CDR3 sequence: CSAGMNGQGRHQPQHF. For the CDR3, the DNA is TGCAGTGCTGGAATGAACGGACAGGGACGCCACCAGCCCCAGCATTTT.

Many counts were recorded for this clonotype. The chain uses TRBV7-8 and TRBJ2-5, with D perhaps given as TRBD1 or TRBD2 (5 bases each). The CDR3 totals 13 residues. Trimming removed 0 bases from V and 7 bases from J, with 9 bases in between. Germline loops: CDR1 SGHVS, CDR2 FQNEAQ. The CDR3 loop reads CASSLALGGTQYF. The CDR3 nucleotides are TGTGCCAGCAGCTTAGCGCTTGGGGGGACCCAGTACTTC.

This clonotype was counted at least ten times. The rearrangement uses TRBV21-1 and TRBJ1-2; the listed D gene, TRBD1, was not tested against the DNA. TRBV21-1 is a pseudogene locus. The length of the CDR3 is 12 residues. CDR3 region: CASSPRTDGYTF. In DNA, the CDR3 is TGTGCCAGCAGCCCCAGGACAGACGGCTACACCTTC.

This chain joins TRBV28 and TRBJ1-5; 9 nucleotides align to TRBD1. The CDR3 has 17 residues. Germline CDR1 is MDHEN and CDR2 is SYDVKM. V trimming: 6 bases; J trimming: 7 bases; junction bases outside the gene matches: 16. Here the CDR3 reads CASRKWTGAPSGQPQHF. CDR3 sequence (DNA): TGTGCCAGCAGGAAATGGACAGGGGCCCCTTCAGGGCAGCCCCAGCATTTT.

V is TRBV20-1 and J is TRBJ1-2, with D tentatively TRBD1 (5 bases). The CDR3 has 14 residues. Germline assignment: CDR1 DFQATT and CDR2 SNEGSKA (reference sequence). Deletions cut 6 bases from V and 4 bases from J, with 18 bases between. CDR3 sequence: CSAPTEGGVYGYTF. In DNA form, the CDR3 reads TGCAGTGCCCCCACCGAGGGAGGGGTCTATGGCTACACCTTC.

The sample holds many counts of this clonotype. The gene calls are TRBV4-2 and TRBJ1-3; D is undetermined. V lost 1 base and J 0 bases, leaving 10 bases between the germline ends. CDR3 length: 16 residues. Per the germline V gene, CDR1 is LGHNA and CDR2 is YNFKEQ. The CDR3 region has the DNA TGTGCCAGCAGCCAAGGTCACGGGTCCTCTGGAAACACCATATATTTT. As protein: CASSQGHGSSGNTIYF.

This clonotype was found many times. The gene calls are TRBV6-5 and TRBJ2-7; 13 bases line up with TRBD2. V shed 5 bases, J shed 6 bases, and the junction held 4 bases outside the gene matches. The CDR3 covers 14 residues. Per germline, CDR1 MNHEY and CDR2 SVGAGI. The CDR3: CASSRTSGSIEQYF. In DNA form, the CDR3 reads TGTGCCAGCAGTCGGACTAGCGGGAGCATCGAGCAGTACTTC.

This clonotype was picked up a small number of times. V is TRBV24-1 and J is TRBJ2-3; D unclear. From germline, CDR1 is KGHDR and CDR2 SFDVKD. The CDR3 is 15 residues long. Trimming left V 0 bases short and J 0 bases short, with 6 bases between. CDR3 DNA: TGTGCCACCAGTGATTTGCAGACAAGCACAGATACGCAGTATTTT. This codes for CATSDLQTSTDTQYF.

This clonotype was observed a few times. The rearrangement links TRBV6-4 to TRBJ1-6; 10 bases are shared with TRBD1. This CDR3 is 15 amino acids long. Germline-derived CDR1 and CDR2 are MRHNA and SNTAGT. The V and J ends lost 6 bases and 9 bases, in that order; junction bases with no gene match: 8. DNA of the CDR3: TGTGCCAGCAGGGAGACCGGGACAGGGGCTTCACCCCTCCACTTT. It encodes CASRETGTGASPLHF.

This clonotype was observed many times. The chain recombines TRBV28 with TRBJ1-5; D unclear. V was trimmed by 5 bases and J by 3 bases, leaving 8 bases between them. The CDR3 contains 13 residues. Germline V gene sequence: CDR1 MDHEN, CDR2 SYDVKM. Here the CDR3 DNA reads TGTGCCAGCAGTCCTATGAACAATCAGCCCCAGCATTTT. It specifies CASSPMNNQPQHF.

This clonotype was detected a few times. The chain combines TRBV6-5 with TRBJ2-5; 9 nucleotides line up with TRBD1. After removal of 4 bases from V and 2 bases from J, the junction contained 5 bases not matched to a gene. The CDR3 extends over 15 amino acids. The germline CDR1 and CDR2 sequences are MNHEY and SVGAGI. Here the CDR3 reads CASSFLQGAQETQYF. The CDR3 coding sequence is TGTGCCAGCAGTTTCCTACAGGGGGCTCAAGAGACCCAGTACTTC.

This clonotype occurred many times. The gene calls are TRBV29-1 and TRBJ2-4; TRBD1 matches at 8 bases. V lost 6 bases, J lost 8 bases, and 12 bases stayed unmatched. The CDR3 sequence is 14 residues long. CDR1 and CDR2 (germline): SQVTM, ANQGSEA. The CDR3 here is CSVGDRFEVDIQYF. The CDR3, as DNA: TGCAGCGTGGGGGACAGGTTCGAGGTGGACATTCAGTACTTC.

The J gene is TRBJ1-2, the V gene TRBV9, with a tentative D call TRBD1 (6 bases). Germline CDR1 and CDR2: SGDLS and YYNGEE. V lost 4 bases to trimming and J lost 2 bases, with 15 bases between them. The CDR3 extends over 15 amino acids. The CDR3 loop is CASSFQTGANYGYTF. In DNA form, the CDR3 reads TGTGCCAGCAGCTTCCAGACAGGAGCCAACTATGGCTACACCTTC.

Many counts were recorded for this clonotype. The chain is built from TRBV28 and TRBJ2-1; 9 bases align to TRBD2. The CDR3 sequence is 15 residues long. The junction had 7 bases not matched to a gene; V was cut back by 5 bases and J by 5 bases. Germline V CDR1 and CDR2: MDHEN, SYDVKM. The CDR3 DNA follows: TGTGCCAGCAGTCAAGGGTTAGCGGGGGACAATGAGCAGTTCTTC. It is translated as CASSQGLAGDNEQFF.

This clonotype was detected ten times or more. V gene TRBV9 combines with J gene TRBJ2-3; no clear D. The CDR3 runs 15 residues. V shed 3 bases and J shed 6 bases, with 17 bases lying between them. Per germline, CDR1 SGDLS and CDR2 YYNGEE. This CDR3 reads CASSASGPSSDTQYF. The CDR3 coding sequence is TGTGCCAGCAGCGCCTCCGGGCCTTCCTCTGATACGCAGTATTTT.

Concerning this clonotype itself: A much larger clone sits a single nucleotide away, making a read error possible. Given the absence of the conserved phenylalanine or tryptophan at the CDR3 end, a read error is likely. The chain combines TRBV29-1 with TRBJ1-5; D uncertain. V was trimmed by 7 bases and J by 6 bases, leaving 19 bases between them. Germline V lookup: CDR1 SQVTM, CDR2 ANQGSEA. The CDR3 spans 14 residues. This CDR3 reads CSGRTILRSQPQHY. The CDR3 coding sequence is TGCAGCGGAAGGACGATTCTTAGGAGTCAGCCCCAGCATTAT.

The CDR3 DNA reads TGTGCCAGCAGTTTTTGGGGGGAGGACTACGAGCAGTACTTC. This gives the protein CASSFWGEDYEQYF. The chain employs TRBV28 and TRBJ2-7; a possible D gene is TRBD2 (6 bases). Between the trimmed V and J ends, which lost 3 bases and 3 bases, there was a span of 12 bases. Germline lookup yields CDR1 MDHEN and CDR2 SYDVKM. This CDR3 has 14 amino acids.

This clonotype has a count of ten or more. V gene TRBV2 combines with J gene TRBJ1-4; D is undetermined. V shed 0 bases and J shed 8 bases, with 13 bases lying between them. The germline V gene encodes CDR1 SNHLY and CDR2 FYNNEI. This CDR3 is 15 amino acids long. In DNA form, the CDR3 reads TGTGCCAGCAGTGAAGCGCCGGCGTACCGGGAAAAACTGTTTTTT. Its protein product is CASSEAPAYREKLFF.

This clonotype has ten or more counts. The chain has TRBV6-5 and TRBJ2-5; 11 nucleotides line up with TRBD2. CDR3 length equals 18 residues. In germline, CDR1 is MNHEY, CDR2 SVGAGI. The J segment lost 3 bases and the V segment lost 0 bases, leaving 9 bases of the junction unmatched. CDR3 loop: CASSYSSSGRAQEETQYF. The CDR3 coding sequence is TGTGCCAGCAGTTACTCCAGTAGCGGGAGGGCCCAGGAAGAGACCCAGTACTTC.

The chain couples TRBV20-1 to TRBJ2-7; 9 positions match TRBD2. The CDR3 consists of 13 residues. The junction had 5 bases not matched to a gene; V was cut back by 5 bases and J by 3 bases. The germline V gene encodes CDR1 DFQATT and CDR2 SNEGSKA (reference sequence). The CDR3 loop is CSAWTSESYEQYF. CDR3 DNA: TGCAGTGCTTGGACTAGCGAAAGCTACGAGCAGTACTTC.

The chain links TRBV6-1 to TRBJ1-1; D call uncertain. Trimming pared 6 bases from V and 6 bases from J, leaving 14 bases between. This CDR3 region has 13 residues. Germline V gene data show CDR1 as MNHNS and CDR2 as SASEGT. The CDR3 sequence is CASSAGFQSEAFF. CDR3 DNA sequence: TGTGCCAGCAGCGCGGGGTTTCAATCTGAAGCTTTCTTT.

This clonotype was seen a handful of times. V is TRBV20-1 and J is TRBJ1-1; tentative D call: TRBD1 (5 bases). CDR3 size: 13 residues. V lost 0 bases, J lost 10 bases, and 15 bases lay in between. Germline CDR1 is DFQATT and CDR2 is SNEGSKA (reference sequence). The CDR3 reads CSAREQALAGAFF. CDR3 coding DNA: TGCAGTGCTAGAGAACAGGCTTTGGCGGGAGCTTTCTTT.

This clonotype was detected many times. The CDR3 protein is CAWSLGLASYEQYF. The CDR3 coding sequence is TGTGCCTGGAGTTTGGGGCTAGCGTCTTACGAGCAGTACTTC. This rearrangement joins TRBV30 to TRBJ2-7; tentative D call: TRBD2 (6 bases). Germline lookup yields CDR1 GTSNPN and CDR2 SVGIG (reference sequence). With 2 bases removed from V and 4 bases from J, the gap between germline ends came to 15 bases. CDR3 length: 14 residues. The complete variable domain, with remaining parts taken from reference TRBV30 and TRBJ2-7, reads SQTIHQWPATLVQPVGSPLSLECTVEGTSNPNLYWYRQAAGRGLQLLFYSVGIGQISSEVPQNLSASRPQDRQFILSSKKLLLSDSGFYLCAWSLGLASYEQYFGPGTRLTVT.

This clonotype came up a few times. One end of the junction fails to match germline, which may point to a read error. The chain joins TRBV12-3 or TRBV12-4 to TRBJ1-1, with a tentative D call TRBD1 (6 bases). This CDR3 spans 16 amino acids. Here the CDR3 reads CASSLGPGTPNTESFF. CDR3 coding DNA: TGTGCCAGCAGTTTAGGTCCCGGGACACCGAACACTGAATCTTTCTTT.

V and J are TRBV7-2 and TRBJ1-4, with D unclear. Looked up from germline, CDR1 is SGHTA and CDR2 is FQGNSA. The CDR3 has 14 residues. Trimming removed 3 bases at V and 8 bases at J, with 13 bases between. CDR3 sequence reads: CASSFGSGNEKLFF. CDR3 DNA sequence: TGTGCCAGCAGCTTCGGGTCTGGTAACGAAAAACTGTTTTTT.

Ten or more counts support this clonotype. DNA for the CDR3: TGCAGTGCTAGAGAGAGTAGCTATGGCTACACCTTC. Translation: CSARESSYGYTF. The V call is TRBV20-1, the J call TRBJ1-2; D unresolved. V was shortened by 0 bases and J by 4 bases, with 6 bases between the two germline ends. The CDR3 is 12 residues long. Per germline, CDR1 DFQATT and CDR2 SNEGSKA (reference sequence).

In its sample, this clonotype was seen many times. This sequence joins TRBV4-2 and TRBJ2-7, with D tentatively TRBD1 or TRBD2 (5 bases each). Trimming shortened V by 4 bases and J by 3 bases, and 19 bases separated the two germline ends. The CDR3 totals 16 residues. CDR1 LGHNA and CDR2 YNFKEQ come from the germline V gene. CDR3: CASSPFSEGQYYEQYF. The CDR3 DNA reads as TGTGCCAGCAGCCCCTTTTCCGAGGGGCAATACTACGAGCAGTACTTC.

This clonotype was found a few times. The V and J genes are TRBV6-5 and TRBJ2-3, with D possibly TRBD2 on 6 matching bases. The V end lost 5 bases, the J end lost 3 bases, and 18 bases lay between the germline ends. Germline V gene sequence: CDR1 MNHEY, CDR2 SVGAGI. This CDR3 comprises 16 residues. The CDR3 loop is CASSPGVSGGTDTQYF. The CDR3 DNA reads as TGTGCCAGCAGTCCGGGGGTGAGCGGAGGGACAGATACGCAGTATTTT.

This chain uses TRBV6-5 with TRBJ2-3, with D perhaps being TRBD1 or TRBD2 (5 bases each). This CDR3 has 15 residues. Germline V gene lookup returns CDR1 MNHEY and CDR2 SVGAGI. V was pared by 6 bases and J by 0 bases, with 13 bases between. CDR3 DNA: TGTGCCAGCAGCTTACCTGGGGGTAGCACAGATACGCAGTATTTT. Translated, it gives CASSLPGGSTDTQYF.